This TCR beta chain was recorded in a study of T cells in Graves' hyperthyroidism and ophthalmopathy. In its sample, this clonotype was seen many times. CDR3 length equals 20 residues. The junction had 15 bases not matched to a gene; V was cut back by 5 bases and J by 4 bases. Germline CDR1 is SGHTA and CDR2 is FQGTGA. Researchers amplified the TCR beta CDR3 regions from RNA transcripts. HTBI primers were employed in a first-round RT-PCR of the TCR CDR3. A single record per CDR3 protein comes from TCRdb applying MiXCR to the multiplex PCR reads. The data show approximately 600,000 distinct CDR3 sequences, 11% to 15% seen once. Recently diagnosed hyperthyroidism of less than 2 months' duration affected patients aged 18 to 65.

The rearrangement joins TRBV7-3 to TRBJ2-3, with 16 bases matching TRBD2. This TCR came from a woman in her twenties or thirties with Graves' hyperthyroidism that later progressed to Graves' ophthalmopathy. Sequenced input: blood. The chain's CDR3 is CASSPKAGTSGRALADTQYF. In nucleotides, the CDR3 is TGTGCCAGCAGCCCAAAGGCCGGGACTAGCGGGAGGGCGTTGGCAGATACGCAGTATTTT.